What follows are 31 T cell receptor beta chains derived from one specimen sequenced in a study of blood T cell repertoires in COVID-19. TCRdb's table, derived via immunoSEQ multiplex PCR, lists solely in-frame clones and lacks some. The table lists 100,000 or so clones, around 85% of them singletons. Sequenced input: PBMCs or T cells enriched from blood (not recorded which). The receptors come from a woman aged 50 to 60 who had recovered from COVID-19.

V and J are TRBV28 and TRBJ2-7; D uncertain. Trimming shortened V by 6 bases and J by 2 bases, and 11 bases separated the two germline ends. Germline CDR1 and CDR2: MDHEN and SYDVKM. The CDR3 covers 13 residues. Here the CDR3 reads CASSSPSPYEQYF. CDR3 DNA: TGTGCCAGCAGCTCTCCCAGTCCCTACGAGCAGTACTTC.

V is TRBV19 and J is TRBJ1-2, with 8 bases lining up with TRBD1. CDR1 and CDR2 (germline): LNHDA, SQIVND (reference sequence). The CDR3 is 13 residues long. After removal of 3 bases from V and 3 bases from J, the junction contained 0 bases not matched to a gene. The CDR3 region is CASSMDRDYGYTF. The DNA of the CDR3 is TGTGCCAGTAGTATGGACAGGGACTATGGCTACACCTTC.

As DNA, the CDR3 is TGTGCCTGGTTCGCGACAGGGGGCTACACCTTC. It encodes CAWFATGGYTF. The chain is built from TRBV30 and TRBJ1-2, with 7 bases identical to TRBD1. This CDR3 region has 11 residues. V lost 5 bases, J lost 8 bases, and 5 bases stayed unmatched. The germline V gene encodes CDR1 GTSNPN and CDR2 SVGIG (reference sequence).

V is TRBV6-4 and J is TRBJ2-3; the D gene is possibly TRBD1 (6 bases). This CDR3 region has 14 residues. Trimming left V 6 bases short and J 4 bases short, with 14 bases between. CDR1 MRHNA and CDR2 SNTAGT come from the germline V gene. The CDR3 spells CASRDLNRADTQYF. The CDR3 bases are TGTGCCAGCAGAGACCTTAACAGGGCAGATACGCAGTATTTT.

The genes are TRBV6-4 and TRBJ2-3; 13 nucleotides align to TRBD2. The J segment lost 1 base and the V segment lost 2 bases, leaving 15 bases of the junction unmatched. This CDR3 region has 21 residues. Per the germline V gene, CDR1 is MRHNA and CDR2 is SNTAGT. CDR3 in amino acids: CASSDPPETSGGREGTDTQYF. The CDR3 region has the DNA TGTGCCAGCAGTGACCCCCCAGAGACTAGCGGGGGGAGGGAGGGCACAGATACGCAGTATTTT.

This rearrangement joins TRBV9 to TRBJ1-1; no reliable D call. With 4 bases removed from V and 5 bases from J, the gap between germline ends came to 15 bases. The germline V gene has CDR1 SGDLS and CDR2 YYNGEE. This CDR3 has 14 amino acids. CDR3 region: CASSLGGQWTEAFF. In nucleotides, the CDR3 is TGTGCCAGCAGCCTAGGTGGTCAGTGGACTGAAGCTTTCTTT. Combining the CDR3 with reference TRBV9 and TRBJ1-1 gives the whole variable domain DSGVTQTPKHLITATGQRVTLRCSPRSGDLSVYWYQQSLDQGLQFLIQYYNGEERAKGNILERFSAQQFPDLHSELNLSSLELGDSALYFCASSLGGQWTEAFFGQGTRLTVV.

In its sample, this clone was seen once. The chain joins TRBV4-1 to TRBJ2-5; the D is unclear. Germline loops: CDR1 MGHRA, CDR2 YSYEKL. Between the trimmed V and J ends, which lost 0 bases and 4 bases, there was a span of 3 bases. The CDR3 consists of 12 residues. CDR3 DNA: TGCGCCAGCAGCCAAGATCGAGAGACCCAGTACTTC. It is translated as CASSQDRETQYF.

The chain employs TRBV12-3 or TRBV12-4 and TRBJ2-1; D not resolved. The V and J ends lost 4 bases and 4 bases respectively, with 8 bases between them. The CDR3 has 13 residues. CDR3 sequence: CASSSRLYNEQFF. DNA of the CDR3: TGTGCCAGCAGTTCCAGACTTTACAATGAGCAGTTCTTC.

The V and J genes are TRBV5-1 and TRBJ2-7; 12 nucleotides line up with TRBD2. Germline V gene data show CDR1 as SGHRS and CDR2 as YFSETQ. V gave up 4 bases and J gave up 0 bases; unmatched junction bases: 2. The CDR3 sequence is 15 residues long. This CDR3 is CASSPTSGSSYEQYF. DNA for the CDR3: TGCGCCAGCAGCCCGACTAGCGGGAGCTCCTACGAGCAGTACTTC.

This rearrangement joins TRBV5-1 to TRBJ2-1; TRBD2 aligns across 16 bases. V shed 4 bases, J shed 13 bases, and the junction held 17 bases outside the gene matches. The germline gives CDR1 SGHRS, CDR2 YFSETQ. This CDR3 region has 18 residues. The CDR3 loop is CASSLTPGTSGGAMFQFF. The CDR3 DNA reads TGCGCCAGCAGCCTAACGCCCGGGACTAGCGGGGGGGCCATGTTCCAGTTCTTC.

This chain's CDR3 is CASSQDSSAGGTSTQYF. The CDR3 DNA follows: TGTGCCAGCAGCCAAGATAGTTCGGCAGGGGGGACTTCTACGCAGTATTTT. V and J are TRBV4-2 and TRBJ2-3; the D gene is possibly TRBD1 (7 bases). V lost 0 bases and J lost 8, with 21 bases in between. CDR1 and CDR2 (germline): LGHNA, YNFKEQ. The CDR3 runs 17 residues.

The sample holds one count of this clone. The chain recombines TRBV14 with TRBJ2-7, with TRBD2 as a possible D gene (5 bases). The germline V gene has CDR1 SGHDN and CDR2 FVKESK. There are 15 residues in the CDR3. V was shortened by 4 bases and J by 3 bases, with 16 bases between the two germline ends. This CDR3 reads CASSPMGGLHYEQYF. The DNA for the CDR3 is TGTGCCAGCAGCCCTATGGGCGGGCTACACTACGAGCAGTACTTC.

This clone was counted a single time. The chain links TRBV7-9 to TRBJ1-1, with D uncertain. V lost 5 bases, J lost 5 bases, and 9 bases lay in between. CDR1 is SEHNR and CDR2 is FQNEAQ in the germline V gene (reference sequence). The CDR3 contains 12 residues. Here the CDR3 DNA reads TGTGCCAGCAGCCGGGAATGGACTGAAGCTTTCTTT. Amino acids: CASSREWTEAFF.

CDR3 sequence reads: CASSIGLEGVSGELFF. CDR3 DNA sequence: TGTGCCAGTAGTATAGGACTAGAAGGAGTTTCCGGGGAGCTGTTTTTT. The V call is TRBV19, the J call TRBJ2-2; possibly TRBD2 for D (6 bases). The CDR3 totals 16 residues. V lost 1 base, J lost 6 bases, and 15 bases lay in between. CDR1 is LNHDA and CDR2 is SQIVND in the germline V gene (reference sequence).

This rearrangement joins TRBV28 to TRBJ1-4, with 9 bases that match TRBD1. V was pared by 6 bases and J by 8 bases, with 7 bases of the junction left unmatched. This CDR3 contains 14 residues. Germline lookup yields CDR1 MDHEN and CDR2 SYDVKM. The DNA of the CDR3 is TGTGCCAGCAGAATACAGGGGGCGCAAGAAAAACTGTTTTTT. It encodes CASRIQGAQEKLFF. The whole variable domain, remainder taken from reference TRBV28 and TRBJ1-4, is DVKVTQSSRYLVKRTGEKVFLECVQDMDHENMFWYRQDPGLGLRLIYFSYDVKMKEKGDIPEGYSVSREKKERFSLILESASTNQTSMYLCASRIQGAQEKLFFGSGTQLSVL.

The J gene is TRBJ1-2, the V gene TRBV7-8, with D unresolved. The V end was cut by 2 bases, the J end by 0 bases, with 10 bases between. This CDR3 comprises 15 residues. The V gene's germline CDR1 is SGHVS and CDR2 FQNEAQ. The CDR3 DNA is TGTGCCAGCAGCTTAATGTCGAGGACTAACTATGGCTACACCTTC. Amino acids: CASSLMSRTNYGYTF.

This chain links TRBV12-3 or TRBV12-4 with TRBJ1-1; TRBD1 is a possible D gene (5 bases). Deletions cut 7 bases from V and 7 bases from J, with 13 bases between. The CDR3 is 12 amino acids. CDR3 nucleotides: TGTGCCAGCACCGGACAACAGGATGAAGCTTTCTTT. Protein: CASTGQQDEAFF.

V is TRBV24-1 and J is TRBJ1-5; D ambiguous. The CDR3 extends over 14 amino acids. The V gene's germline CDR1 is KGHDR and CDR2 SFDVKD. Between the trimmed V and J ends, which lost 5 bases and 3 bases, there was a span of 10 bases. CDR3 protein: CATSAPGLNQPQHF. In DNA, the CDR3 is TGTGCCACCAGTGCGCCTGGCCTCAATCAGCCCCAGCATTTT.

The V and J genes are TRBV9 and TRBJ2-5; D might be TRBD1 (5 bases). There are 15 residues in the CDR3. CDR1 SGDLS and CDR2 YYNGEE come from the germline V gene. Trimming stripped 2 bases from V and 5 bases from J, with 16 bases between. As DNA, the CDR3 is TGTGCCAGCAGCGTGGGGCCGGTACGCATGGAGACCCAGTACTTC. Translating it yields CASSVGPVRMETQYF.

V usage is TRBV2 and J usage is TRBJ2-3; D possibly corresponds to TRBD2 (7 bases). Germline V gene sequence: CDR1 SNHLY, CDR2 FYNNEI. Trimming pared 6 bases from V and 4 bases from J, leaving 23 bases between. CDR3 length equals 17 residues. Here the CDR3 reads CASRVLEGGVRADTQYF. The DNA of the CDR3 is TGTGCCAGCAGGGTACTAGAGGGGGGGGTGCGTGCAGATACGCAGTATTTT.

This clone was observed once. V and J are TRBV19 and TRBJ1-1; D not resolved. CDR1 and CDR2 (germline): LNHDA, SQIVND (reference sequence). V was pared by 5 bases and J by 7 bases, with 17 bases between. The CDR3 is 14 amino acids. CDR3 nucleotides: TGTGCCAGTAGTCCCCGAGACTGGCGGGGTGAAGCTTTCTTT. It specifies CASSPRDWRGEAFF.

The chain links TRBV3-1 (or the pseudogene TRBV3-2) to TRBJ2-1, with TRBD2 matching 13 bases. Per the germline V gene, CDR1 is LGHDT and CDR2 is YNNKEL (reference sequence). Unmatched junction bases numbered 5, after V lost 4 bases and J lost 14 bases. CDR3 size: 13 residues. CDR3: CASSRTSGSSEFF. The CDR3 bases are TGTGCCAGCAGCCGGACTAGCGGGAGCTCGGAGTTCTTC.

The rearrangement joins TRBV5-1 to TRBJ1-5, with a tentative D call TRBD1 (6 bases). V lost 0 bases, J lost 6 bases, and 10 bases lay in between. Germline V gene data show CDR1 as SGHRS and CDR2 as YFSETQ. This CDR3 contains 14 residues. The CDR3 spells CASSLEGDLQPQHF. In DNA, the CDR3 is TGCGCCAGCAGCTTGGAGGGGGACCTTCAGCCCCAGCATTTT. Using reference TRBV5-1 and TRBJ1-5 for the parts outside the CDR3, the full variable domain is KAGVTQTPRYLIKTRGQQVTLSCSPISGHRSVSWYQQTPGQGLQFLFEYFSETQRNKGNFPGRFSGRQFSNSRSEMNVSTLELGDSALYLCASSLEGDLQPQHFGDGTRLSIL.

Written as DNA, the CDR3 is TGCGCCAGCAGCTTGGGCAGGGGAGTCAATGAGCAGTTCTTC. It yields the protein CASSLGRGVNEQFF. The V gene is TRBV5-1, the J gene TRBJ2-1, with a weak D call TRBD1 (6 bases). The V and J ends lost 0 bases and 6 bases respectively, with 10 bases between them. Germline V gene lookup returns CDR1 SGHRS and CDR2 YFSETQ. The CDR3 runs 14 residues.

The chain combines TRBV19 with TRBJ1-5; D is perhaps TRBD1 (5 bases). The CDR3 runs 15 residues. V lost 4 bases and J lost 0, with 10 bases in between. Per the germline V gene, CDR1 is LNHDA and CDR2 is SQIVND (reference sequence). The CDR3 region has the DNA TGTGCCAGTAGTACGACAGATTATAGCAATCAGCCCCAGCATTTT. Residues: CASSTTDYSNQPQHF.

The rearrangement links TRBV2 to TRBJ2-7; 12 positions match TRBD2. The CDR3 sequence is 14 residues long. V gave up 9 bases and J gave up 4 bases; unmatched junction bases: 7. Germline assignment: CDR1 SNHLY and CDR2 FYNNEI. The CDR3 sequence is CASQTSGGTYEQYF. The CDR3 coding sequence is TGTGCCAGTCAAACTAGCGGGGGGACTTACGAGCAGTACTTC.

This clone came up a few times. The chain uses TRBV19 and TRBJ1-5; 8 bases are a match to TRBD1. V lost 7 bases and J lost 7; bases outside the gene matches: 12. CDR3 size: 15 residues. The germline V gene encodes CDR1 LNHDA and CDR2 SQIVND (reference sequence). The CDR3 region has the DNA TGTGCCAGTATAGGGGGACAGGTATTGGCCCAGCCCCAGCATTTT. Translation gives CASIGGQVLAQPQHF. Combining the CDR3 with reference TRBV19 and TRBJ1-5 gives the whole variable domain DGGITQSPKYLFRKEGQNVTLSCEQNLNHDAMYWYRQDPGQGLRLIYYSQIVNDFQKGDIAEGYSVSREKKESFPLTVTSAQKNPTAFYLCASIGGQVLAQPQHFGDGTRLSIL.

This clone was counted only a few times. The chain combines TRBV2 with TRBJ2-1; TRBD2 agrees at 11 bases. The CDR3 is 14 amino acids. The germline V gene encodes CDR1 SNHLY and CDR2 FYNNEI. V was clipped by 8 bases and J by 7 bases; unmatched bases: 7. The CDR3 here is CASQLAGVGNEQFF. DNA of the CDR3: TGTGCCAGCCAACTAGCGGGGGTCGGAAATGAGCAGTTCTTC. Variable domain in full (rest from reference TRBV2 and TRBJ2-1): EPEVTQTPSHQVTQMGQEVILRCVPISNHLYFYWYRQILGQKVEFLVSFYNNEISEKSEIFDDQFSVERPDGSNFTLKIRSTKLEDSAMYFCASQLAGVGNEQFFGPGTRLTVL.

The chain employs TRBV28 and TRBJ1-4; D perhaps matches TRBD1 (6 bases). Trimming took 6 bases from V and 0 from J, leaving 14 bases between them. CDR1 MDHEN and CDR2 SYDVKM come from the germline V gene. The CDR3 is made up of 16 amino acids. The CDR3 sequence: CASRKDRTATNEKLFF. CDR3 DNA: TGTGCCAGCAGGAAAGACCGGACAGCAACTAATGAAAAACTGTTTTTT.

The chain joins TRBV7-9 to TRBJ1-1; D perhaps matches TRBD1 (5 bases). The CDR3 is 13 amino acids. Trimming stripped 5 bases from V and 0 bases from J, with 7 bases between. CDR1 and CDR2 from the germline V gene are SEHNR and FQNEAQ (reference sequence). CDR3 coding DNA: TGTGCCAGCAGCACACAGGTGAACACTGAAGCTTTCTTT. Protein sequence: CASSTQVNTEAFF.

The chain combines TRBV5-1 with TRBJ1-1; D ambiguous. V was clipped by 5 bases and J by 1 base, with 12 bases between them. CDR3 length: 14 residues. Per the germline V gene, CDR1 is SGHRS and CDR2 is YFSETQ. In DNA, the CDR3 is TGCGCCAGCAGTGGAGGTTGGGGGAACACTGAAGCTTTCTTT. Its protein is CASSGGWGNTEAFF.